Sequencing of this TCR beta chain was carried out in a study of T-cell reconstitution after alpha-beta-depleted transplantation in children. Unique molecular identifiers featured in how the TCRbeta library was prepared. TCRdb re-called the PCR reads with MiXCR, one entry per CDR3 protein. The data contain a few hundred thousand distinct CDR3 sequences, 25% to 30% of them singletons. V shed 5 bases and J shed 0 bases, with 19 bases lying between them. CDR1 SGHAT and CDR2 FQNNGV come from the germline V gene. The CDR3 is made up of 18 amino acids. The chain is built from TRBV11-2 and TRBJ1-4, with a tentative D call TRBD1 (5 bases). The sequence came from a boy under two years old with Wiskott-Aldrich syndrome, due to receive a stem cell transplant. The sequences come from PBMCs, collected before TCRalphabeta/CD19-depleted stem cell transplant. CDR3 residues: CASSAGRTLPATNEKLFF. CDR3 in DNA: TGTGCCAGCAGCGCGGGACGGACCTTACCCGCAACTAATGAAAAACTGTTTTTT. Drawing the rest from reference TRBV11-2 and TRBJ1-4, the complete variable domain is EAGVAQSPRYKIIEKRQSVAFWCNPISGHATLYWYQQILGQGPKLLIQFQNNGVVDDSQLPKDRFSAERLKGVDSTLKIQPAKLEDSAVYLCASSAGRTLPATNEKLFFGSGTQLSVL.